This T cell receptor beta chain was observed in a study of lymphopenia after photon versus proton radiotherapy. Of note for this clone: Its antigen is not known.

Findings and caveats of the study: A bigger post-nadir fall in TCR diversity correlated inversely with survival time in deceased patients.

The germline V gene has CDR1 LNHDA and CDR2 SQIVND (reference sequence). The CDR3 is 15 amino acids. V gave up 2 bases and J gave up 2 bases; unmatched junction bases: 2. Measured with immunoSEQ multiplex PCR; TCRdb has only the in-frame clones, and not every one. The table records 75,000 or so clones, about 86% of them present only once. The specimen comprised peripheral blood, sampled from a patient treated with proton-based radiotherapy. This sequence was found in a man aged 60 to 75 with pancreatic cancer. V and J are TRBV19 and TRBJ2-2, with 7 bases matching TRBD1. The CDR3 region has the DNA TGTGCCAGTAGTATACCAGGGGGTAACACCGGGGAGCTGTTTTTT. This gives the protein CASSIPGGNTGELFF.